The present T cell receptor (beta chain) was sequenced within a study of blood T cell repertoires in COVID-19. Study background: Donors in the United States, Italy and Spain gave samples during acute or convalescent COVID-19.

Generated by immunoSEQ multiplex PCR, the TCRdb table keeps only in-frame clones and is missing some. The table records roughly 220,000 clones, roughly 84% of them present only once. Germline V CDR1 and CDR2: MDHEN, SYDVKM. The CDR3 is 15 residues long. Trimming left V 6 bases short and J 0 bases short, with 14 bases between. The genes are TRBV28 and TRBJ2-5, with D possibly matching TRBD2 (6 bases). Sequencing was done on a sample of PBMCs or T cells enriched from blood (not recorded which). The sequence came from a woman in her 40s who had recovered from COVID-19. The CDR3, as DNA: TGTGCCAGCAGCCCGGGACTGGGGAACCAAGAGACCCAGTACTTC. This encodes CASSPGLGNQETQYF.